Presented here are 25 T cell receptor beta chains from one specimen sequenced in a study of glioma-infiltrating T cells. TCR alpha and beta CDR3 regions were amplified from RNA using iRepertoire nested multiplex PCR. MiXCR, run by TCRdb on the multiplex PCR reads, gives a single entry per CDR3 protein. The sample lists about 140,000 distinct CDR3 sequences, roughly 43% occurring once. The specimen sequenced was glioma tissue, nonneoplastic brain tissue, or PBMCs (not recorded which). The origin of the receptors is a human donor with low-grade glioma or glioblastoma, undergoing nonglioma brain surgery, or in good health (not recorded which).

The J gene is TRBJ1-2, the V gene TRBV5-1; 7 bases map to TRBD1. This CDR3 region has 19 residues. Trimming took 3 bases from V and 3 from J; bases not matched to a gene: 20. Germline CDR1 SGHRS, CDR2 YFSETQ. The CDR3 DNA follows: TGCGCCAGCAGCTCACCTACACTTACCGGGACAGATTATGACTATGGCTACACCTTC. Protein sequence: CASSSPTLTGTDYDYGYTF.

This clonotype came up a few times. CDR3 in amino acids: CVSDGGANEQFF. CDR3 sequence (DNA): TGTGTCTCGGACGGCGGAGCAAATGAGCAGTTCTTC. The chain carries TRBV27 and TRBJ2-1; the D is unclear. Germline V lookup: CDR1 MNHEY, CDR2 SMNVEV (reference sequence). The CDR3 runs to 12 residues.

This clonotype was seen only a few times. The J gene is TRBJ1-5, the V gene TRBV4-1; D gene unclear. The CDR3 consists of 14 residues. V gave up 0 bases and J gave up 6 bases, with 9 bases separating them. Per the germline V gene, CDR1 is MGHRA and CDR2 is YSYEKL. CDR3 amino acids: CASSQEEAGQPQHF. In DNA, the CDR3 is TGCGCCAGCAGCCAAGAAGAAGCTGGTCAGCCCCAGCATTTT.

The chain joins TRBV10-3 to TRBJ2-3; no definite D call. Trimming pared 11 bases from V and 6 bases from J, leaving 12 bases between. Germline CDR1 reads ENHRY; CDR2 reads SYGVKD. CDR3 length equals 11 residues. CDR3 in DNA: TGTGCCGCCAGGCTGGCGGATACGCAGTATTTT. It is translated as CAARLADTQYF.

The chain employs TRBV7-6 and TRBJ2-3, with no clear D. Germline CDR1 is SGHVS and CDR2 is FNYEAQ. There are 12 residues in the CDR3. V lost 5 bases to trimming and J lost 6 bases, with 9 bases between them. The DNA for the CDR3 is TGTGCCAGCAGCCCCGAGATGGATACGCAGTATTTT. Its translation: CASSPEMDTQYF. Drawing the rest from reference TRBV7-6 and TRBJ2-3, the complete variable domain is GAGVSQSPRYKVTKRGQDVALRCDPISGHVSLYWYRQALGQGPEFLTYFNYEAQQDKSGLPNDRFSAERPEGSISTLTIQRTEQRDSAMYRCASSPEMDTQYFGPGTRLTVL.

In this sample, this clonotype turned up a few times. V is TRBV25-1 and J is TRBJ2-1; 8 nucleotides match TRBD1. CDR1 and CDR2 from the germline V gene are MGHDK and SYGVNS. The CDR3 loop spans 20 amino acids. V dropped 6 bases and J dropped 4; count of bases not matched to a gene: 23. The CDR3 loop reads CASSAGLTGAVVGRYNEQFF. In nucleotides, the CDR3 is TGTGCCAGCAGCGCGGGGTTGACAGGGGCTGTTGTTGGTAGGTACAATGAGCAGTTCTTC.

The table lists this clonotype with a count of one. V and J are TRBV11-2 and TRBJ1-3; no clear D. The CDR3 totals 15 residues. CDR1 and CDR2 (germline): SGHAT, FQNNGV. V was trimmed by 2 bases and J by 3 bases, leaving 11 bases between them. CDR3 in amino acids: CASSLNSGDGNTIYF. CDR3 bases: TGTGCCAGCAGCTTAAACTCCGGGGATGGAAACACCATATATTTT.

The rearrangement links TRBV12-3 or TRBV12-4 to TRBJ2-7; D unclear. This CDR3 contains 13 residues. Trimming removed 5 bases at V and 7 bases at J, with 15 bases between. CDR3 in DNA: TGTGCCAGCAGTGCCCGACTTAACAATGAGCAGTACTTC. Protein product: CASSARLNNEQYF.

The rearrangement uses TRBV5-1 and TRBJ2-7, with D perhaps TRBD1 (6 bases). This CDR3 contains 12 residues. Trimming cost V 4 bases and J 6 bases, with 11 bases left between them. Germline lookup yields CDR1 SGHRS and CDR2 YFSETQ. In nucleotides, the CDR3 is TGCGCCAGCAGCCCAGGGGAAGGCGAGCAGTACTTC. It translates to CASSPGEGEQYF.

This clonotype turned up a few times. The chain carries TRBV12-3 or TRBV12-4 and TRBJ2-3; the D gene is possibly TRBD2 (6 bases). The CDR3 runs to 15 residues. V was clipped by 6 bases and J by 4 bases, with 17 bases between them. CDR3 region: CASSGRGASSDTQYF. CDR3 DNA sequence: TGTGCCAGCAGCGGGAGAGGGGCCTCTTCAGATACGCAGTATTTT.

The rearrangement links TRBV20-1 to TRBJ1-5; the D gene is possibly TRBD1 (5 bases). CDR3 length equals 16 residues. Trimming removed 6 bases from V and 3 bases from J, with 21 bases in between. The V gene's germline CDR1 is DFQATT and CDR2 SNEGSKA (reference sequence). The CDR3 sequence is CSAWDPTRLFNQPQHF. As DNA, the CDR3 is TGCAGTGCCTGGGACCCAACCAGATTGTTCAATCAGCCCCAGCATTTT.

As concerns this clonotype: Mismatch with germline at one junction end may stem from a read error. The CDR3 DNA follows: TGCAGTGCGATCGGACTGGTCTTCACAGCTACGCAGTATTTT. As protein: CSAIGLVFTATQYF. The chain employs TRBV20-1 and TRBJ2-3, with D perhaps TRBD2 (5 bases). CDR1 is DFQATT, CDR2 SNEGSKA, per germline (reference sequence). The CDR3 covers 14 residues.

This clonotype was seen repeatedly, ten times or more. The rearrangement uses TRBV20-1 and TRBJ1-1; 9 bases are shared with TRBD1. This CDR3 is 14 amino acids long. Germline trimming cut 2 bases from V and 5 bases from J; bases unmatched to any gene: 6. The germline V gene has CDR1 DFQATT and CDR2 SNEGSKA (reference sequence). The CDR3 protein is CSARLRQGGTEAFF. DNA of the CDR3: TGCAGTGCTAGACTCAGACAGGGGGGGACTGAAGCTTTCTTT.

The J gene is TRBJ2-7, the V gene TRBV4-1; 7 nucleotides agree with TRBD2. The trim removed 0 bases at V and 3 bases at J, leaving 5 bases unmatched. There are 15 residues in the CDR3. Germline V gene sequence: CDR1 MGHRA, CDR2 YSYEKL. This CDR3 is CASSQEMGRVYEQYF. CDR3 nucleotide sequence: TGCGCCAGCAGCCAAGAAATGGGGAGGGTCTACGAGCAGTACTTC.

This clonotype was seen only a few times. The chain is built from TRBV20-1 and TRBJ1-2; TRBD1 might be the D (5 bases). This CDR3 is 12 amino acids long. The V gene lost 7 bases and the J gene lost 6 bases, with 15 bases spanning the gap. Germline CDR1 and CDR2: DFQATT and SNEGSKA (reference sequence). CDR3 bases: TGCAGTGTCCCCAGGGAAGGAGATGGCTACACCTTC. Amino acid sequence: CSVPREGDGYTF.

The chain joins TRBV29-1 to TRBJ2-7, with TRBD2 identical over 10 bases. This CDR3 comprises 13 residues. The germline V gene encodes CDR1 SQVTM and CDR2 ANQGSEA. Trimming cost V 3 bases and J 3 bases; bases outside gene matches: 2. The DNA for the CDR3 is TGCAGCGTTGATCTAGCGGGAGTCTACGAGCAGTACTTC. Its protein is CSVDLAGVYEQYF.

This clonotype has just a few counts. The chain joins TRBV6-1 to TRBJ1-1, with no clear D. The CDR3 has 13 amino acids. Trimming shortened V by 4 bases and J by 6 bases, and 12 bases separated the two germline ends. Germline CDR1 reads MNHNS; CDR2 reads SASEGT. CDR3 amino acids: CASSGTHGAEAFF. CDR3 nucleotide sequence: TGTGCCAGCAGTGGGACCCACGGCGCTGAAGCTTTCTTT.

V and J are TRBV6-2 or TRBV6-3 and TRBJ2-7; weak D call: TRBD1 (5 bases). CDR3 length: 12 amino acids. CDR1 is MNHEY, CDR2 SVGEGT, per germline. Trimming pared 9 bases from V and 6 bases from J, leaving 15 bases between. Here the CDR3 reads CASSQVRAEQYF. DNA for the CDR3: TGTGCCAGTTCACAGGTCCGGGCCGAGCAGTACTTC.

The chain combines TRBV11-2 with TRBJ1-4; D perhaps matches TRBD1 (6 bases). This CDR3 region has 13 residues. CDR1 is SGHAT, CDR2 FQNNGV, per germline. The ends were cut back, 7 bases at V and 4 bases at J, with 10 bases in the middle. This CDR3 is CASTTGFNEKLFF. The CDR3 coding sequence is TGTGCCAGCACGACAGGTTTTAATGAAAAACTGTTTTTT. Full variable domain (missing parts from reference TRBV11-2 and TRBJ1-4): EAGVAQSPRYKIIEKRQSVAFWCNPISGHATLYWYQQILGQGPKLLIQFQNNGVVDDSQLPKDRFSAERLKGVDSTLKIQPAKLEDSAVYLCASTTGFNEKLFFGSGTQLSVL.

The V and J genes are TRBV20-1 and TRBJ2-7, with 14 bases matching TRBD2. V was clipped by 4 bases and J by 6 bases; unmatched bases: 14. The CDR3 has 17 residues. The germline CDR1 and CDR2 sequences are DFQATT and SNEGSKA (reference sequence). The CDR3 here is CSAIGLAGGRRSGEQYF. The CDR3 bases are TGCAGTGCTATTGGACTAGCGGGAGGCCGCAGATCCGGCGAGCAGTACTTC.

CDR3 sequence: CASSLGSGPYEQYF. The CDR3 DNA follows: TGTGCCAGCAGCTTAGGGTCAGGGCCCTACGAGCAGTACTTC. This chain connects TRBV7-2 to TRBJ2-7; tentative D call: TRBD1 (5 bases). The CDR3 length is 14 residues. Germline V gives CDR1 SGHTA, CDR2 FQGNSA. V lost 1 base to trimming and J lost 2 bases, with 9 bases between them.

The J gene is TRBJ2-7, the V gene TRBV27; 8 nucleotides agree with TRBD1. The J segment lost 6 bases and the V segment lost 6 bases, leaving 10 bases of the junction unmatched. Per germline, CDR1 MNHEY and CDR2 SMNVEV (reference sequence). The CDR3 is made up of 14 amino acids. DNA of the CDR3: TGTGCCAGCAGGGCCCTCGGACAGGGCCGCGAGCAGTACTTC. Translating it yields CASRALGQGREQYF.

This clonotype was counted only a few times. V is TRBV7-2 and J is TRBJ2-1; no firm D call. From germline, CDR1 is SGHTA and CDR2 FQGNSA. The CDR3 is 14 residues long. V was cut by 0 bases and J by 5 bases, with 8 bases left in between. CDR3 loop: CASSLALHNNEQFF. The CDR3, as DNA: TGTGCCAGCAGCTTAGCGCTCCACAACAATGAGCAGTTCTTC.

V gene TRBV6-4 combines with J gene TRBJ2-1; D remains unclear. Germline lookup yields CDR1 MRHNA and CDR2 SNTAGT. Trimming pared 4 bases from V and 9 bases from J, leaving 13 bases between. This CDR3 contains 13 residues. The CDR3 is CASSATSQTEQFF. In nucleotides, the CDR3 is TGTGCCAGCAGTGCAACATCGCAAACTGAGCAGTTCTTC.

The chain recombines TRBV18 with TRBJ1-1, with TRBD1 as a possible D gene (5 bases). Between the trimmed V and J ends, which lost 5 bases and 5 bases, there was a span of 12 bases. Germline V gene lookup returns CDR1 KGHSH and CDR2 LQKENI. CDR3 length: 13 amino acids. The CDR3 nucleotides are TGTGCCAGCTCAGAGACAGCTCAAACTGAAGCTTTCTTT. Its protein is CASSETAQTEAFF.